This TCR beta chain is drawn from a study of blood T cell repertoires in COVID-19 (dated by TCRdb to the early 2020s). Some background on the complete study: Collaborator samples came from the United States, Italy and Spain and covered acute and convalescent phases of COVID-19. Samples came from the ongoing ImmuneRACE study (first 160 participants) plus 1,254 subjects from 6 global collaborators. Subjects who had been exposed to COVID-19, were actively infected with it, or had recovered from it provided the deeply sampled blood TCRbeta repertoires that made up the dataset. Where available, HLA class I and class II types were obtained from metadata supplied by the sample provider rather than from assay-based typing. The repertoires were released in a freely available public database meant as a resource for research on the immune response to SARS-CoV-2. Nearly every sample came with metadata listing a de-identified subject ID, COVID-19 status, age in years and sex. The prospective study material was composed of cDNA or gDNA derived from T cells, B-cell-depleted T cells, or PBMCs. Summary of the overall study and its limitations: The quantity of clinical and demographic metadata differed by source and by participant and was supplied without curation.

The CDR3 runs 14 residues from the cysteine to the phenylalanine. Of the read, only the CDR3 DNA is kept; its 42 bases are in frame from base 1. V is trimmed back by 4 bases and J by 4 bases, and the junction contains 2 bases that no gene match accounts for. According to the germline V gene, CDR1 reads SGHRS and CDR2 reads YFSETQ. TCRbeta CDR3 regions were amplified from genomic DNA using the immunoSEQ Assay, a bias-controlled multiplex PCR. Under the source paper's analysis protocol: The number of nucleated cells in each sample was estimated by amplification of reference gene primers within the assay. Sequence reads were collapsed and filtered to measure the absolute abundance of every unique TCRbeta CDR3 rearrangement. For each sample, productive Simpson clonality was calculated by taking the square root of Simpson's diversity index across productive rearrangements. In its TCRdb copy, this immuneACCESS table keeps in-frame sequences only and misses some clones. Where compared with another copy, unresolved V genes explain less than half of these, and the others have no known cause. V, J and clone size are taken as reported in that table, and D and trimming were inferred from the DNA itself. The sample has 110,000 to 150,000 clones on record, approximately 80% of them singletons. Of the sample, 3% is held by the ten largest clones.

A note on this clone: Its antigen has not been determined. Base qualities are not at hand, and no much larger clone is one base apart.

Whole blood was collected in K2EDTA tubes by collaborating institutions according to the institutions' own protocols. For TCRbeta analysis, collaborators shipped samples in one of three forms: frozen whole blood, isolated PBMCs, or DNA extracted from either of those sample types. Rearrangement joined TRBV5-1 to TRBJ1-6, and TRBD1 aligns with 7 junction nucleotides. This sequence originates from a woman of 80 years or more with acute or convalescent COVID-19. Sequencing input: peripheral blood. CDR3 reads: CASSPGQYNSPLHF. The nucleotide sequence reads TGCGCCAGCAGCCCGGGACAGTATAATTCACCCCTCCACTTT.